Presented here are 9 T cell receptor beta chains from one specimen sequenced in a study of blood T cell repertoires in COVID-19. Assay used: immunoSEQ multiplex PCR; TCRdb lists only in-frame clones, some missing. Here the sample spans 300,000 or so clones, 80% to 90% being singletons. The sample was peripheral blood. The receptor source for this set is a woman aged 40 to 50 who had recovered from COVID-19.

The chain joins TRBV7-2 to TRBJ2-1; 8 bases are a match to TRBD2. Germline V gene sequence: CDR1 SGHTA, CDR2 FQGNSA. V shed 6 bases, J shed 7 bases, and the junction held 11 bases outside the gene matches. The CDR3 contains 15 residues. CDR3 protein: CASSRHVGGANEQFF. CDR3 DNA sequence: TGTGCCAGCAGTCGACACGTCGGGGGGGCTAATGAGCAGTTCTTC.

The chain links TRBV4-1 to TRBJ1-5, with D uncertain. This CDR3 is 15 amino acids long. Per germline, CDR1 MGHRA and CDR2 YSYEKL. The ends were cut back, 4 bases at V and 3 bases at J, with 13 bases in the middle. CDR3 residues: CASSRGPGANQPQHF. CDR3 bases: TGCGCCAGCAGCCGAGGGCCCGGCGCCAATCAGCCCCAGCATTTT.

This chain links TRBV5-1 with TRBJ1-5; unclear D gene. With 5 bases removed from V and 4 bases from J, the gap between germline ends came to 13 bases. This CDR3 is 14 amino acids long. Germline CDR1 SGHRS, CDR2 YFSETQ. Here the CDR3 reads CASSPQHPNQPQHF. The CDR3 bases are TGCGCCAGCAGTCCCCAACACCCAAATCAGCCCCAGCATTTT.

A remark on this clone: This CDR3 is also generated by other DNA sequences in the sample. The CDR3 protein is CASSPGGRGTEAFF. CDR3 DNA sequence: TGTGCCAGCTCACCCGGAGGGAGGGGGACTGAAGCTTTCTTT. The V gene is TRBV18, the J gene TRBJ1-1; D perhaps matches TRBD1 (6 bases). The CDR3 length is 14 residues. The V gene's germline CDR1 is KGHSH and CDR2 LQKENI. Between the trimmed V and J ends, which lost 3 bases and 5 bases, there was a span of 13 bases.

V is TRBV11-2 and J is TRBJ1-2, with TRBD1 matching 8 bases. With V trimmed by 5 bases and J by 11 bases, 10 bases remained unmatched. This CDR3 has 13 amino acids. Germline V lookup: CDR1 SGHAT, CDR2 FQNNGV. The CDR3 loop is CASSTDRGERYTF. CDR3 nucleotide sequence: TGTGCCAGCAGCACCGACAGGGGAGAGAGGTACACCTTC.

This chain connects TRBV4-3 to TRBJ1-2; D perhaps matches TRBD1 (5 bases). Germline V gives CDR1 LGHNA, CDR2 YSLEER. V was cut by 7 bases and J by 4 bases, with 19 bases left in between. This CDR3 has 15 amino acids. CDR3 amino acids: CASTWSVQGVYGYTF. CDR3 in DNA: TGCGCCAGCACCTGGAGCGTTCAGGGTGTCTATGGCTACACCTTC.

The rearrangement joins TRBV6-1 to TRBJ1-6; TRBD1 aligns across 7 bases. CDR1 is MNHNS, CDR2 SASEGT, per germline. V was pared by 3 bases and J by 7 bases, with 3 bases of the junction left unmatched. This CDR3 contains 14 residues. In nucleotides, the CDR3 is TGTGCCAGCAGTGAGGGACAGTGGAATTCACCCCTCCACTTT. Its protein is CASSEGQWNSPLHF.

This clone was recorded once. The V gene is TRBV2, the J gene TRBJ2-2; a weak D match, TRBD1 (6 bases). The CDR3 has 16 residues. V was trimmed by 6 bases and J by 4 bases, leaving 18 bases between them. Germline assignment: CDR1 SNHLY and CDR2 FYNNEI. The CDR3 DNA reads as TGTGCCAGCAGCGAGGACATTAGAGGGGGCACCGGGGAGCTGTTTTTT. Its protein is CASSEDIRGGTGELFF.

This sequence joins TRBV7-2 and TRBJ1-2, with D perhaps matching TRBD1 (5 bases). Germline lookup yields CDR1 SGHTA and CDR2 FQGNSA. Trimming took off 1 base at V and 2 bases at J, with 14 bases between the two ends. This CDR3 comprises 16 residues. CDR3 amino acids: CASSLGFGRENYGYTF. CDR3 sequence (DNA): TGTGCCAGCAGCTTAGGGTTCGGCAGGGAAAACTATGGCTACACCTTC.